Following are 23 T cell receptor beta chains from one sample sequenced in a study of cytomegalovirus exposure and HLA in healthy donors. PCR primers comprised 60 Vbeta and 13 Jbeta primers. Generated by immunoSEQ multiplex PCR, the TCRdb table keeps only in-frame clones and is missing some. The table has 150,000 to 200,000 clones, 77% seen once. Source material: PBMCs. These receptor sequences come from a woman between 35 and 50 years old in good health and CMV-seropositive.

The chain recombines TRBV27 with TRBJ2-3, with TRBD1 matching 7 bases. The CDR3 runs to 16 residues. V trimming: 7 bases; J trimming: 2 bases; junction bases outside the gene matches: 12. The germline gives CDR1 MNHEY, CDR2 SMNVEV (reference sequence). The CDR3: CASTPTGNFFTDTQYF. DNA for the CDR3: TGTGCCAGCACCCCGACAGGGAATTTCTTCACAGATACGCAGTATTTT.

The rearrangement uses TRBV4-1 and TRBJ1-1, with TRBD1 matching over 9 bases. CDR1 and CDR2 from the germline V gene are MGHRA and YSYEKL. This CDR3 has 14 amino acids. V dropped 3 bases and J dropped 4; count of bases not matched to a gene: 3. The CDR3 nucleotides read TGCGCCAGCAGCCAGGCGACAGGGGGCACTGAAGCTTTCTTT. It yields the protein CASSQATGGTEAFF.

V gene TRBV11-2 combines with J gene TRBJ2-3, with TRBD2 matching over 8 bases. The V segment lost 1 base and the J segment 1 base; nucleotides outside the gene matches: 1. Germline values: CDR1 SGHAT, CDR2 FQNNGV. This CDR3 spans 15 amino acids. In DNA form, the CDR3 reads TGTGCCAGCAGCTTAGCGCGGGGGGGCACAGATACGCAGTATTTT. Translating gives CASSLARGGTDTQYF.

The chain recombines TRBV28 with TRBJ1-1; maybe TRBD1 (6 bases). V lost 5 bases, J lost 0 bases, and 13 bases lay in between. The CDR3 length is 15 residues. Germline CDR1 reads MDHEN; CDR2 reads SYDVKM. CDR3 region: CASSVQGSLNTEAFF. CDR3 nucleotides: TGTGCCAGCAGTGTACAGGGATCTCTGAACACTGAAGCTTTCTTT.

This sequence joins TRBV5-1 and TRBJ2-3, with 12 bases fitting TRBD1. This CDR3 region has 15 residues. Per the germline V gene, CDR1 is SGHRS and CDR2 is YFSETQ. V lost 4 bases and J lost 6; bases outside the gene matches: 6. The CDR3 DNA reads as TGCGCCAGCAGCCGGGGGACAGGGGGCATCGATACGCAGTATTTT. This gives the protein CASSRGTGGIDTQYF.

This chain links TRBV11-2 with TRBJ2-1; TRBD2 is a possible D gene (6 bases). Trimming took 1 base from V and 8 from J, leaving 18 bases between them. Germline-derived CDR1 and CDR2 are SGHAT and FQNNGV. The CDR3 loop spans 16 amino acids. The CDR3: CASSLVGGERVDEQFF. The CDR3 DNA follows: TGTGCCAGCAGCTTAGTGGGCGGGGAGCGAGTCGATGAGCAGTTCTTC. The full variable domain, rest sourced from reference TRBV11-2 and TRBJ2-1, is EAGVAQSPRYKIIEKRQSVAFWCNPISGHATLYWYQQILGQGPKLLIQFQNNGVVDDSQLPKDRFSAERLKGVDSTLKIQPAKLEDSAVYLCASSLVGGERVDEQFFGPGTRLTVL.

The gene calls are TRBV7-2 and TRBJ1-6; weak D call: TRBD1 (6 bases). CDR3 size: 15 residues. Deletions cut 3 bases from V and 9 bases from J, with 15 bases between. CDR1 SGHTA and CDR2 FQGNSA come from the germline V gene. The CDR3 loop reads CASSFRGGAGSPLHF. The CDR3 nucleotides are TGTGCCAGCAGCTTCAGAGGGGGGGCCGGTTCACCCCTCCACTTT. Combining the CDR3 with reference TRBV7-2 and TRBJ1-6 gives the whole variable domain GAGVSQSPSNKVTEKGKDVELRCDPISGHTALYWYRQSLGQGLEFLIYFQGNSAPDKSGLPSDRFSAERTGGSVSTLTIQRTQQEDSAVYLCASSFRGGAGSPLHFGNGTRLTVT.

This chain connects TRBV28 to TRBJ2-1, with D possibly TRBD2 on 7 matching bases. The CDR3 has 17 amino acids. The V gene lost 7 bases and the J gene lost 6 bases, with 25 bases spanning the gap. The germline gives CDR1 MDHEN, CDR2 SYDVKM. For the CDR3, the DNA is TGTGCCAGCACCCGAGGGGGGGTTGTGGGTGTTCTCAATGAGCAGTTCTTC. This encodes CASTRGGVVGVLNEQFF.

V and J are TRBV7-2 and TRBJ1-4, with a tentative D call TRBD1 (6 bases). The germline V gene encodes CDR1 SGHTA and CDR2 FQGNSA. The CDR3 sequence is 16 residues long. Between the trimmed V and J ends, which lost 4 bases and 0 bases, there was a span of 12 bases. The CDR3 loop is CASSSEGGSTNEKLFF. In nucleotides, the CDR3 is TGTGCCAGCAGCTCCGAAGGGGGTTCAACTAATGAAAAACTGTTTTTT.

The V gene is TRBV9, the J gene TRBJ2-3, with 10 bases that match TRBD2. The CDR3 totals 19 residues. CDR1 and CDR2 (germline): SGDLS, YYNGEE. V was clipped by 3 bases and J by 1 base; unmatched bases: 14. CDR3 residues: CASSAPLNSGTSGTDTQYF. CDR3 DNA: TGTGCCAGCAGCGCCCCGTTAAATTCCGGGACTAGCGGCACAGATACGCAGTATTTT.

V usage is TRBV19 and J usage is TRBJ2-5; TRBD2 matches 11 bases. J gave up 4 bases and V 8 bases, and 9 bases lay outside the gene matches. Germline loops: CDR1 LNHDA, CDR2 SQIVND (reference sequence). CDR3 length: 15 amino acids. The CDR3 coding sequence is TGTGCCAGTTCTCCGGGACTAGCGGTTAGAGAGACCCAGTACTTC. It yields the protein CASSPGLAVRETQYF.

This clone has only one observation. The CDR3 DNA is TGTGCCATCACCCCTGGACAGGGTAGTCGGACAGATACGCAGTATTTT. It codes for CAITPGQGSRTDTQYF. This chain joins TRBV10-3 and TRBJ2-3; 8 nucleotides line up with TRBD1. The CDR3 loop spans 16 amino acids. V was pared by 7 bases and J by 3 bases, with 12 bases of the junction left unmatched. Germline V gene sequence: CDR1 ENHRY, CDR2 SYGVKD.

The chain employs TRBV15 and TRBJ2-2; tentative D call: TRBD2 (6 bases). Trimming shortened V by 2 bases and J by 5 bases, and 9 bases separated the two germline ends. The CDR3 loop spans 14 amino acids. Germline V gene lookup returns CDR1 LNHNV and CDR2 YYDKDF (reference sequence). The CDR3 loop reads CATSRNRGTGELFF. For the CDR3, the DNA is TGTGCCACCAGCAGAAACCGGGGGACCGGGGAGCTGTTTTTT.

The chain combines TRBV5-6 with TRBJ2-5; 7 nucleotides match TRBD1. CDR1 SGHDT and CDR2 YYEEEE come from the germline V gene. Trimming removed 3 bases from V and 5 bases from J; junction bases left unmatched: 7. The CDR3 sequence is 14 residues long. This CDR3 reads CASSSTGFRETQYF. CDR3 nucleotides: TGTGCCAGCAGCTCGACAGGGTTCAGGGAGACCCAGTACTTC. Full variable domain (remainder filled in from reference TRBV5-6 and TRBJ2-5): DAGVTQSPTHLIKTRGQQVTLRCSPKSGHDTVSWYQQALGQGPQFIFQYYEEEERQRGNFPDRFSGHQFPNYSSELNVNALLLGDSALYLCASSSTGFRETQYFGPGTRLLVL.

CDR3 residues: CASSSDRDLSYGYTF. The CDR3 DNA sequence: TGTGCCAGCAGCTCAGACAGGGATCTCAGCTATGGCTACACCTTC. The chain uses TRBV7-2 and TRBJ1-2; 7 positions agree with TRBD1. The V and J ends lost 4 bases and 4 bases, in that order; junction bases with no gene match: 9. This CDR3 has 15 amino acids. Germline V CDR1 and CDR2: SGHTA, FQGNSA.

This chain uses TRBV19 with TRBJ2-3; 7 bases are a match to TRBD2. The CDR3 has 18 amino acids. V lost 4 bases, J lost 1 base, and 14 bases stayed unmatched. Germline V lookup: CDR1 LNHDA, CDR2 SQIVND (reference sequence). The CDR3 DNA is TGTGCCAGTAGTACTCCCCCCCCCTGGGCGGGAGGCACAGATACGCAGTATTTT. Encoded protein: CASSTPPPWAGGTDTQYF.

The table lists this clone with a few counts. This chain joins TRBV2 and TRBJ2-3, with D possibly matching TRBD2 (7 bases). This CDR3 is 16 amino acids long. Germline V gene data show CDR1 as SNHLY and CDR2 as FYNNEI. V shed 6 bases and J shed 5 bases, with 21 bases lying between them. The CDR3 spells CASRGTPGGREDTQYF. CDR3 bases: TGTGCCAGCAGGGGGACTCCGGGGGGCCGGGAAGATACGCAGTATTTT.

The rearrangement links TRBV7-2 to TRBJ2-5, with 12 bases aligning to TRBD2. The germline gives CDR1 SGHTA, CDR2 FQGNSA. The CDR3 loop spans 16 amino acids. J lost 4 bases, V lost 3 bases, and 6 bases had no gene match. The CDR3 DNA sequence: TGTGCCAGCAGCTTGGATCCTAGCGGGAGGGGAGAGACCCAGTACTTC. Its translation: CASSLDPSGRGETQYF.

This chain connects TRBV18 to TRBJ2-1; 8 bases fit TRBD1. V lost 0 bases, J lost 9 bases, and 1 base stayed unmatched. Germline CDR1 is KGHSH and CDR2 is LQKENI. The CDR3 is 13 amino acids. The CDR3 sequence is CASSPPQGGEQFF. CDR3 coding DNA: TGTGCCAGCTCACCACCACAGGGGGGTGAGCAGTTCTTC.

The chain employs TRBV29-1 and TRBJ1-2; 8 positions match TRBD1. This CDR3 spans 12 amino acids. Germline CDR1 is SQVTM and CDR2 is ANQGSEA. The ends lost 3 bases at V and 8 bases at J; junction bases unmatched: 5. The CDR3 region has the DNA TGCAGCGTTGATGCAGGGGGCAACGGCTACACCTTC. Its translation: CSVDAGGNGYTF.

A few counts support this clone. The same CDR3 also results from other DNA sequences found in this sample. The chain couples TRBV6-5 to TRBJ2-3, with D perhaps TRBD1 (6 bases). V lost 2 bases to trimming and J lost 4 bases, with 16 bases between them. The CDR3 consists of 16 residues. Germline CDR1 and CDR2: MNHEY and SVGAGI. In DNA form, the CDR3 reads TGTGCCAGCAGTTACAGGGCAGGGGAGCTTCCAGATACGCAGTATTTT. Protein: CASSYRAGELPDTQYF.

The J gene is TRBJ1-3, the V gene TRBV7-2; no definite D call. Germline CDR1 is SGHTA and CDR2 is FQGNSA. V was pared by 4 bases and J by 4 bases, with 14 bases between. This CDR3 spans 15 amino acids. CDR3 coding DNA: TGTGCCAGCAGCTCCCCCCCTGGGCTGGGAAACACCATATATTTT. Its translation: CASSSPPGLGNTIYF.

This chain uses TRBV5-1 with TRBJ2-7; 8 nucleotides line up with TRBD2. J was trimmed by 2 bases and V by 3 bases; bases with no gene match: 10. The CDR3 spans 16 residues. Germline V CDR1 and CDR2: SGHRS, YFSETQ. Written as DNA, the CDR3 is TGCGCCAGCAGCTCGGGGGGGGAGCGGGGGACCTACGAGCAGTACTTC. This sequence encodes CASSSGGERGTYEQYF. The variable domain in full, completed from reference TRBV5-1 and TRBJ2-7, reads KAGVTQTPRYLIKTRGQQVTLSCSPISGHRSVSWYQQTPGQGLQFLFEYFSETQRNKGNFPGRFSGRQFSNSRSEMNVSTLELGDSALYLCASSSGGERGTYEQYFGPGTRLTVT.